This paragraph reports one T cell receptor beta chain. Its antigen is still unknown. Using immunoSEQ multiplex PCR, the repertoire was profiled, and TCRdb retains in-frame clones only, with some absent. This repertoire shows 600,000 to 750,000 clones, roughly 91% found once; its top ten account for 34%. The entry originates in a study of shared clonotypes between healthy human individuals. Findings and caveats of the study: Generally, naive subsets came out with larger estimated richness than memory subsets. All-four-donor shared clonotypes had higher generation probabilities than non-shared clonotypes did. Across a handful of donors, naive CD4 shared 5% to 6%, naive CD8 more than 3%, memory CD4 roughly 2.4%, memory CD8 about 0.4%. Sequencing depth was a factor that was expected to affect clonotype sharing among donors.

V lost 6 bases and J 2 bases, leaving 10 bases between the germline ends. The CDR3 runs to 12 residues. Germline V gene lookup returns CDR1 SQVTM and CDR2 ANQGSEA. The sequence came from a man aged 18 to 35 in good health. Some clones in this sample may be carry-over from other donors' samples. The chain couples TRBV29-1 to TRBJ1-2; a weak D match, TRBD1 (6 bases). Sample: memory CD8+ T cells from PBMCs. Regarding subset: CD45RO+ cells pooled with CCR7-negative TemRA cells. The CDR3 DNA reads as TGCAGCGTCCTGGACAGCAACTATGGCTACACCTTC. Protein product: CSVLDSNYGYTF.